Shown below are 24 T cell receptor beta chains from a single sample sequenced in a study of blood T cell repertoires in COVID-19. The protocol was immunoSEQ multiplex PCR, while the TCRdb copy is restricted to in-frame clones and leaves out a portion. The sample has more than 35,000 clones, about 90% seen once. Material: peripheral blood. The receptors derive from a man in his sixties with acute or convalescent COVID-19.

V gene TRBV2 combines with J gene TRBJ1-3; D ambiguous. CDR3 size: 14 residues. The V and J ends lost 7 bases and 1 base respectively, with 11 bases between them. Germline V CDR1 and CDR2: SNHLY, FYNNEI. The CDR3 bases are TGTGCCAGCACGGTAGATTTTTCTGGAAACACCATATATTTT. This codes for CASTVDFSGNTIYF. Full variable domain (outside the CDR3, taken from reference TRBV2 and TRBJ1-3): EPEVTQTPSHQVTQMGQEVILRCVPISNHLYFYWYRQILGQKVEFLVSFYNNEISEKSEIFDDQFSVERPDGSNFTLKIRSTKLEDSAMYFCASTVDFSGNTIYFGEGSWLTVV.

This clone appeared a single time. The chain carries TRBV5-1 and TRBJ1-1, with a tentative D call TRBD1 (5 bases). CDR1 and CDR2 from the germline V gene are SGHRS and YFSETQ. Trimming took off 1 base at V and 1 base at J, with 14 bases between the two ends. The CDR3 covers 16 residues. CDR3 region: CASSLNLRTKNTEAFF. The CDR3 DNA reads TGCGCCAGCAGCTTGAACTTGAGGACAAAGAACACTGAAGCTTTCTTT.

This CDR3 reads CASSSSGTSGPTDTQYF. The CDR3 nucleotides read TGTGCCAGTAGTTCCTCCGGGACTAGCGGACCCACAGATACGCAGTATTTT. V gene TRBV19 combines with J gene TRBJ2-3; 11 positions agree with TRBD2. Germline CDR1 and CDR2: LNHDA and SQIVND (reference sequence). This CDR3 region has 17 residues. V was pared by 5 bases and J by 2 bases, with 9 bases of the junction left unmatched.

V gene TRBV5-1 combines with J gene TRBJ1-1, with D perhaps matching TRBD1 (5 bases). The CDR3 length is 14 residues. Trimming left V 4 bases short and J 3 bases short, with 13 bases between. From germline, CDR1 is SGHRS and CDR2 YFSETQ. The DNA of the CDR3 is TGCGCCAGCAGCCGTGACGGGGGGTACACTGAAGCTTTCTTT. Protein sequence: CASSRDGGYTEAFF.

This clone was recorded only once. The rearrangement links TRBV4-3 to TRBJ2-2, with TRBD2 identical over 13 bases. The CDR3 totals 16 residues. The V gene's germline CDR1 is LGHNA and CDR2 YSLEER. V dropped 4 bases and J dropped 6; count of bases not matched to a gene: 5. The DNA for the CDR3 is TGCGCCAGCAGCCTAGGACTAGCGGGAGAGGCCGGGGAGCTGTTTTTT. Residues: CASSLGLAGEAGELFF.

The V call is TRBV19, the J call TRBJ1-1, with TRBD1 matching 7 bases. The CDR3 sequence is 15 residues long. V was clipped by 7 bases and J by 0 bases; unmatched bases: 8. CDR1 and CDR2 from the germline V gene are LNHDA and SQIVND (reference sequence). For the CDR3, the DNA is TGTGCCAGTACCCCGGGACAGCGCATGAACACTGAAGCTTTCTTT. Translated, it gives CASTPGQRMNTEAFF.

The V gene is TRBV18, the J gene TRBJ2-5; TRBD2 aligns across 9 bases. There are 18 residues in the CDR3. V was clipped by 0 bases and J by 0 bases; unmatched bases: 8. Germline lookup yields CDR1 KGHSH and CDR2 LQKENI. The CDR3 DNA follows: TGTGCCAGCTCACCACCCGCGAGACTAGCGGAAAACCAAGAGACCCAGTACTTC. Encoded protein: CASSPPARLAENQETQYF.

CDR3 region: CASSLGTGIYYGYTF. CDR3 bases: TGTGCCAGCAGCCTCGGGACAGGGATATACTATGGCTACACCTTC. The gene calls are TRBV6-2 or TRBV6-3 and TRBJ1-2; TRBD1 agrees at 9 bases. The V and J ends lost 6 bases and 3 bases, in that order; junction bases with no gene match: 8. The CDR3 covers 15 residues. Germline V lookup: CDR1 MNHEY, CDR2 SVGEGT.

The chain links TRBV2 to TRBJ2-3; D is possibly TRBD1 (5 bases). The CDR3 runs to 13 residues. Germline V CDR1 and CDR2: SNHLY, FYNNEI. V was shortened by 6 bases and J by 3 bases, with 10 bases between the two germline ends. CDR3 region: CASSQGFTDTQYF. The CDR3 DNA sequence: TGTGCCAGCAGCCAGGGATTTACAGATACGCAGTATTTT.

This clone was detected a few times. V is TRBV3-1 (or the pseudogene TRBV3-2) and J is TRBJ1-5; D is unresolved. The V gene lost 4 bases and the J gene lost 3 bases, with 4 bases spanning the gap. This CDR3 spans 12 amino acids. Germline CDR1 and CDR2: LGHDT and YNNKEL (reference sequence). The CDR3: CASSLFNQPQHF. The CDR3 nucleotides read TGTGCCAGCAGCCTCTTCAATCAGCCCCAGCATTTT.

V usage is TRBV18 and J usage is TRBJ1-4; possible D gene TRBD1, 5 bases. The CDR3 contains 13 residues. Between the trimmed V and J ends, which lost 9 bases and 8 bases, there was a span of 16 bases. The germline gives CDR1 KGHSH, CDR2 LQKENI. CDR3 sequence (DNA): TGTGCCAGTTGGAGGGGCTATACCGAAAAACTGTTTTTT. Amino acid sequence: CASWRGYTEKLFF.

The CDR3 region is CASSPHGTVPNTEAFF. As DNA, the CDR3 is TGTGCCAGCAGTCCCCACGGGACAGTCCCGAACACTGAAGCTTTCTTT. The rearrangement uses TRBV27 and TRBJ1-1, with 7 bases matching TRBD1. With 5 bases clipped from V and 1 base from J, the junction kept 10 bases outside the gene matches. The CDR3 is 16 residues long. Germline V gene lookup returns CDR1 MNHEY and CDR2 SMNVEV (reference sequence).

The V and J genes are TRBV24-1 and TRBJ2-1, with 8 bases matching TRBD2. V lost 1 base, J lost 7 bases, and 5 bases stayed unmatched. The CDR3 loop spans 15 amino acids. Germline CDR1 and CDR2: KGHDR and SFDVKD. The CDR3 is CATSDFGTSSNEQFF. The CDR3 nucleotides read TGTGCCACCAGTGATTTTGGGACTAGTTCTAATGAGCAGTTCTTC.

The V gene is TRBV6-6, the J gene TRBJ2-7, with 13 bases identical to TRBD2. CDR3 length: 15 residues. V dropped 6 bases and J dropped 2; count of bases not matched to a gene: 4. CDR1 is MNHNY, CDR2 SVGAGI, per germline (reference sequence). This CDR3 is CASRGTSGTPYEQYV. CDR3 DNA: TGTGCCAGCAGGGGGACTAGCGGGACCCCCTACGAGCAGTACGTC.

The V and J genes are TRBV28 and TRBJ2-7; 8 nucleotides line up with TRBD1. CDR1 is MDHEN, CDR2 SYDVKM, per germline. The CDR3 totals 17 residues. With 4 bases clipped from V and 0 bases from J, the junction kept 11 bases outside the gene matches. The DNA for the CDR3 is TGTGCCAGCAGTTCCTTATACCCCGGACAGGGCTCCTACGAGCAGTACTTC. It yields the protein CASSSLYPGQGSYEQYF.

V is TRBV5-6 and J is TRBJ2-2, with D hard to call. Germline CDR1 SGHDT, CDR2 YYEEEE. This CDR3 contains 12 residues. Trimming cost V 0 bases and J 7 bases, with 4 bases left between them. The CDR3 sequence: CASSLASGELFF. The CDR3 DNA reads TGTGCCAGCAGCTTGGCTAGCGGGGAGCTGTTTTTT.

V and J are TRBV7-2 and TRBJ2-7; TRBD2 matches at 9 bases. The ends lost 5 bases at V and 1 base at J; junction bases unmatched: 6. Germline assignment: CDR1 SGHTA and CDR2 FQGNSA. The CDR3 consists of 15 residues. The CDR3 DNA follows: TGTGCCAGCAGCACTACTAGCGGGCGGTCCTACGAGCAGTACGTC. Its translation: CASSTTSGRSYEQYV.

The chain uses TRBV4-3 and TRBJ2-2; 7 bases are shared with TRBD2. Germline V gene lookup returns CDR1 LGHNA and CDR2 YSLEER. After removal of 2 bases from V and 2 bases from J, the junction contained 5 bases not matched to a gene. There are 16 residues in the CDR3. Here the CDR3 reads CASSQNPSGNTGELFF. Written as DNA, the CDR3 is TGCGCCAGCAGCCAAAACCCTAGCGGTAACACCGGGGAGCTGTTTTTT.

In this sample, this clone turned up a few times. This CDR3 is CAWSHGLGSGETQYF. In DNA, the CDR3 is TGTGCCTGGAGTCACGGACTGGGGTCGGGAGAGACCCAGTACTTC. V gene TRBV30 combines with J gene TRBJ2-5; possibly TRBD2 for D (5 bases). The germline V gene has CDR1 GTSNPN and CDR2 SVGIG (reference sequence). V lost 2 bases to trimming and J lost 4 bases, with 17 bases between them. CDR3 length: 15 residues.

The rearrangement uses TRBV3-1 (or the pseudogene TRBV3-2) and TRBJ2-5; 8 bases are a match to TRBD2. The germline V gene has CDR1 LGHDT and CDR2 YNNKEL (reference sequence). The junction had 8 bases not matched to a gene; V was cut back by 0 bases and J by 8 bases. The CDR3 extends over 15 amino acids. The CDR3 DNA reads as TGTGCCAGCAGCCAAGAACGGCTAGCGGGTGCTACCCAGTACTTC. This gives the protein CASSQERLAGATQYF.

The rearrangement uses TRBV5-6 and TRBJ1-1, with 8 bases that match TRBD1. V trimming: 0 bases; J trimming: 4 bases; junction bases outside the gene matches: 8. Germline V lookup: CDR1 SGHDT, CDR2 YYEEEE. This CDR3 is built from 16 residues. The CDR3 coding sequence is TGTGCCAGCAGCTTGGCCTCGGACAGGGCTGGCACTGAAGCTTTCTTT. The encoded protein is CASSLASDRAGTEAFF.

V is TRBV9 and J is TRBJ2-7, with 8 bases aligning to TRBD1. V lost 0 bases and J lost 4; bases outside the gene matches: 6. Germline V CDR1 and CDR2: SGDLS, YYNGEE. The CDR3 runs 15 residues. CDR3 in amino acids: CASSVGQGALYEQYF. The DNA for the CDR3 is TGTGCCAGCAGCGTAGGTCAGGGGGCGCTTTACGAGCAGTACTTC.

The gene calls are TRBV28 and TRBJ1-2, with D tentatively TRBD1 (5 bases). CDR3 length: 12 amino acids. The germline V gene encodes CDR1 MDHEN and CDR2 SYDVKM. With 5 bases removed from V and 3 bases from J, the gap between germline ends came to 7 bases. In DNA, the CDR3 is TGTGCCAGCAGTGGGGCCCACTATGGCTACACCTTC. Protein sequence: CASSGAHYGYTF.

This chain joins TRBV6-1 and TRBJ1-2; 9 nucleotides match TRBD1. J lost 4 bases, V lost 0 bases, and 6 bases had no gene match. Germline-derived CDR1 and CDR2 are MNHNS and SASEGT. The CDR3 runs to 16 residues. For the CDR3, the DNA is TGTGCCAGCAGTGAAGCGGGGACAGGGCTAACCTATGGCTACACCTTC. Protein: CASSEAGTGLTYGYTF.